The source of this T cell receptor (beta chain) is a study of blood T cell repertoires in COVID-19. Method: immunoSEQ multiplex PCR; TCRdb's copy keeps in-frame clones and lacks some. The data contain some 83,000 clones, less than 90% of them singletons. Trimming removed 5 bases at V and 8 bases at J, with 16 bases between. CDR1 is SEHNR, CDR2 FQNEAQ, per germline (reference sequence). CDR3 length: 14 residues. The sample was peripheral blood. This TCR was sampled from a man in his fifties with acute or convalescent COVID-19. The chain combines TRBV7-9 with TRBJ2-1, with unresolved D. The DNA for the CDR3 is TGTGCCAGCAGCGACGCCACCGTGCTAGATGAGCAGTTCTTC. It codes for CASSDATVLDEQFF.